This T cell receptor (beta chain) was identified in a study of neurological immune-mediated disorders. As for the cDNA, it was generated by 5'RACE with 10-nucleotide random UMIs. One entry per CDR3 protein, called by TCRdb with MiXCR from the 5' RACE reads. The sample consists of 25,000 to 30,000 distinct CDR3 sequences, under 8% of them appearing once. The CDR3 runs to 13 residues. V shed 7 bases and J shed 7 bases, with 11 bases lying between them. CDR1 MNHEY and CDR2 SVGEGT come from the germline V gene. Study-wide points: Private repertoires in all groups were suggested by the finding that expanded clones across subjects shared no CDR3 amino acid sequences.

Healthy controls were blood bank volunteers in Maryland, USA. This clonotype was recorded many times. Its antigen is as yet unknown. The specimen sequenced was PBMCs. This chain links TRBV6-2 or TRBV6-3 with TRBJ1-6; D perhaps matches TRBD1 (6 bases). This clonotype was sampled from a woman aged 45-65 years in good health. CDR3 amino acids: CASMRDTNSPLHF. CDR3 DNA: TGTGCCAGCATGCGGGACACAAATTCACCCCTCCACTTT.